The clone carrying this TCR beta chain has a handful of counts. The antigen remains unidentified. Trimming stripped 3 bases from V and 6 bases from J, with 15 bases between. Germline CDR1 and CDR2: DFQATT and SNEGSKA (reference sequence). The CDR3 loop spans 14 amino acids. The source of the sample is a study of T cells in Graves' hyperthyroidism and ophthalmopathy. Study findings and constraints: Separating ophthalmopathy from stable hyperthyroidism was achieved by a 13 V-J model. Blood held most thyroid clonotypes expanded above 0.001 frequency.

Template material for amplifying TCR beta CDR3 regions consisted of RNA transcripts. The TCR CDR3 first-round RT-PCR relied on the HTBI primer set. TCRdb analysed the multiplex PCR reads with MiXCR anew, one entry per CDR3 protein. This table holds 250,000 to 300,000 distinct CDR3 sequences, roughly 13% found once. In making diagnoses, clinical symptoms, serum thyroxine and TRAb, thyroid ultrasound and orbital computed tomography were all used. The source material was blood. V gene TRBV20-1 combines with J gene TRBJ2-4; D tentatively reads TRBD1 or TRBD2 (7 bases each). The TCR was taken from a woman aged 35 to 49 with Graves' hyperthyroidism. The CDR3, as DNA: TGCAGTGCTAGCCTCTTCAGGGGGGGAAACATTCAGTACTTC. Translating gives CSASLFRGGNIQYF.